The present entry profiles one T cell receptor beta chain with its context. Sequence at one end of the junction differs from germline and may be a read error. The data were taken from a study of blood T cell repertoires in COVID-19. Turning to the study itself: Whether acute or convalescent, the COVID-19 samples came from the United States, Italy and Spain. From T cells, B-cell-depleted T cells, or PBMCs came the material, which was cDNA or gDNA.

Per the authors' pipeline: Quantification of nucleated cells was approximated via reference gene primer amplification. Clones were read by immunoSEQ multiplex PCR, and TCRdb kept only the in-frame ones, dropping some. V, J and clone size were drawn from that table, and D and trimming were deduced from the DNA. Among about 88,000 clones, approximately 91% were seen once, and the ten largest hold around 1.8%. This TCR derives from a human donor with active COVID-19. The donor label of this sample is uncertain. Specimen: peripheral blood.

CDR3 nucleotides: TGTGCTAGCAGTTACCCCGGAGGACTAGCGGGGGCGAGGGAAAACATTCAGTACTTC. Amino acid sequence: CASSYPGGLAGARENIQYF. This sequence joins TRBV7-7 and TRBJ2-4, with 13 nucleotides matching TRBD2. Germline CDR1 SSHAT, CDR2 FNYEAQ (reference sequence). The CDR3 runs to 19 residues.